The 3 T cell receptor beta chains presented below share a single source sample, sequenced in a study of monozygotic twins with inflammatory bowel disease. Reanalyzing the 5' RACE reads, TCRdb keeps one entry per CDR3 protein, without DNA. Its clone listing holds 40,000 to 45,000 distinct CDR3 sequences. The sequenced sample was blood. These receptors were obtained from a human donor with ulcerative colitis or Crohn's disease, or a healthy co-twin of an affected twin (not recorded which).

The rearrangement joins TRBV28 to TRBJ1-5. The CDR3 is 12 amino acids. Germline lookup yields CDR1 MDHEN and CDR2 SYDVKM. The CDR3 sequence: CASSTLNQPQHF.

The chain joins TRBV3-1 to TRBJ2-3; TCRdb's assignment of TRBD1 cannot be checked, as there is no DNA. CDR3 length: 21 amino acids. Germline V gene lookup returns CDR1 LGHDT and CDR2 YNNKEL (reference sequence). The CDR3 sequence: CASSPEILGGNSLRGTDTQYF.

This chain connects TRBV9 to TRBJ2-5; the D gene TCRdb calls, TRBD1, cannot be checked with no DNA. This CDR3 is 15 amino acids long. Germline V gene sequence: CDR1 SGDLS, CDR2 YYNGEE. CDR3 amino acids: CASSTPSASGETQYF.